Listed below are T cell receptor beta chains from one sample, sequenced in a study of blood T cell repertoires in COVID-19. Sequencing was performed with immunoSEQ multiplex PCR; in TCRdb, only in-frame clones are kept and a portion is missing. The profile shows about 180,000 clones, 86% of them singletons. The sample taken for sequencing was PBMCs or T cells enriched from blood (not recorded which). The receptors derive from a woman between 25 and 40 years old who had recovered from COVID-19. Both conserved end residues are part of each CDR3. A D gene is named only where the DNA matches it firmly. The size entry is marked missing in some rows and otherwise reads once, few, many or a size class.

len: 15; abundance: .; v_gene: TRBV11-2; j_gene: TRBJ2-7; d_gene: TRBD2; CDR3nt: TGTGCCAGCAGCTTAGGGACTAGCGGACCGGTTGGGCAGTACTTC; CDR3aa: CASSLGTSGPVGQYF
len: 13; abundance: .; v_gene: TRBV28; j_gene: TRBJ1-5; d_gene: .; CDR3nt: TGTGCCAGCAGTCTGTGGGCCAATCAGCCCCAGCATTTT; CDR3aa: CASSLWANQPQHF
len: 14; abundance: .; v_gene: TRBV28; j_gene: TRBJ2-7; d_gene: TRBD2; CDR3nt: TGTGCCAGCAGTTTATCTAGCGGGACCTACGAGCAGTACTTC; CDR3aa: CASSLSSGTYEQYF
len: 14; abundance: .; v_gene: TRBV27; j_gene: TRBJ2-7; d_gene: .; CDR3nt: TGTGCCAGCAGTTCATCGGGAGTATCCCACGAGCAGTACTTC; CDR3aa: CASSSSGVSHEQYF
len: 14; abundance: once; v_gene: TRBV30; j_gene: TRBJ2-1; d_gene: .; CDR3nt: TGTGCCTGGAACCGGGACACCTCCTACAATGAGCAGTTCTTC; CDR3aa: CAWNRDTSYNEQFF
len: 16; abundance: .; v_gene: TRBV3-1/TRBV3-2; j_gene: TRBJ2-7; d_gene: TRBD2; CDR3nt: TGTGCCAGCAGCAAAAAGACTAGCGGCGTTCGATACGAGCAGTACTTC; CDR3aa: CASSKKTSGVRYEQYF
len: 15; abundance: .; v_gene: TRBV2; j_gene: TRBJ2-7; d_gene: TRBD2; CDR3nt: TGTGCCAGCAGTGGGGAGGCTAGCGGGCACCGGGAGCAGTACTTC; CDR3aa: CASSGEASGHREQYF
len: 15; abundance: .; v_gene: TRBV27; j_gene: TRBJ1-6; d_gene: .; CDR3nt: TGTGCCAGCAGTCGGATCGACGGGAGAGGGCCACCCCTCCACTTT; CDR3aa: CASSRIDGRGPPLHF
len: 16; abundance: .; v_gene: TRBV7-2; j_gene: TRBJ2-7; d_gene: TRBD2; CDR3nt: TGTGCCAGCAGCTTAGCGGGCGGGAGGGCCGTGTACGAGCAGTACTTC; CDR3aa: CASSLAGGRAVYEQYF
len: 15; abundance: .; v_gene: TRBV18; j_gene: TRBJ2-7; d_gene: .; CDR3nt: TGTGCCAGCTCACCACCGGGACTGCAGTCCTACGAGCAGTACTTC; CDR3aa: CASSPPGLQSYEQYF
len: 14; abundance: .; v_gene: TRBV7-8; j_gene: TRBJ2-7; d_gene: TRBD1; CDR3nt: TGTGCCAGCAGCGGCCGGCAGGGGGTTTGGGAGCAGTACTTC; CDR3aa: CASSGRQGVWEQYF
len: 14; abundance: few; v_gene: TRBV7-8; j_gene: TRBJ1-2; d_gene: .; CDR3nt: TGTGCCAGCAGCTTAGCGAGAGAAAACTATGGCTACACCTTC; CDR3aa: CASSLARENYGYTF
len: 15; abundance: .; v_gene: TRBV10-3; j_gene: TRBJ2-7; d_gene: TRBD2; CDR3nt: TGTGCCATCAGTGAGTCCCCAGCGGGGAATTCCGAGCAGTACTTC; CDR3aa: CAISESPAGNSEQYF
len: 13; abundance: .; v_gene: TRBV10-3; j_gene: TRBJ1-3; d_gene: .; CDR3nt: TGTGCCATCAGTGAAGGGACTTTAGACACCATATATTTT; CDR3aa: CAISEGTLDTIYF
len: 15; abundance: .; v_gene: TRBV7-3; j_gene: TRBJ2-1; d_gene: .; CDR3nt: TGTGCCAGCAGCTTAGTACAGCTCCTGTACAATGAGCAGTTCTTC; CDR3aa: CASSLVQLLYNEQFF
len: 15; abundance: .; v_gene: TRBV7-9; j_gene: TRBJ2-2; d_gene: TRBD2; CDR3nt: TGTGCCAGCAGCTTATTCCCTAGCGGGATTGAATGGCTGTTTTTT; CDR3aa: CASSLFPSGIEWLFF
len: 15; abundance: .; v_gene: TRBV28; j_gene: TRBJ1-1; d_gene: TRBD1; CDR3nt: TGTGCCAGCAGTTTCGGGACAGGGGACGACACTGAAGCTTTCTTT; CDR3aa: CASSFGTGDDTEAFF
len: 16; abundance: .; v_gene: TRBV10-3; j_gene: TRBJ2-7; d_gene: TRBD2; CDR3nt: TGTGCCATCACCACGTGGCAGGCTAGCGGGAGTTACGAGCAGTACTTC; CDR3aa: CAITTWQASGSYEQYF